This T cell receptor (beta chain) was identified during a study of PD-L1 blockade in urothelial cancer. Background on the study: Atezolizumab, begun by patients in about 2014, was given at 1,200 mg intravenously every 3 weeks. In the patient group, about 85% of the roughly 30 were males with bladder-origin urothelial cancer. Patients previously received 0 to 3 chemotherapy regimens.

The authors spiked synthetic TCR analog templates into each PCR. Produced via immunoSEQ multiplex PCR; TCRdb's table is partial and in-frame only. The profile shows over 50,000 clones, more than 70% of them singletons. This sequence was found in a man aged 45 to 65 with urothelial cancer. The specimen comprised PBMCs, sampled around atezolizumab (anti-PD-L1) treatment.

In DNA form, the CDR3 reads TGTGCCAGCTCACCCCAGGGGGCGATAACTAATGAGCAGTTCTTC. Translation: CASSPQGAITNEQFF. The V gene is TRBV18, the J gene TRBJ2-1; 8 bases line up with TRBD1. Trimming cost V 3 bases and J 7 bases; bases outside gene matches: 8. CDR1 and CDR2 (germline): KGHSH, LQKENI. The CDR3 length is 15 residues.